This passage covers 15 T cell receptor beta chains from one sample sequenced in a study of cytomegalovirus exposure and HLA in healthy donors. This table comes from immunoSEQ multiplex PCR, and its TCRdb copy is limited to in-frame clones, with some not included. This sample has about 160,000 clones; roughly 86% occur once, and the top ten carry about a tenth. Sequenced material: PBMCs. The source is a woman aged 18-29 years in good health and CMV-seropositive.

CDR3 in amino acids: CASSWTGTSGPYQETQYF. The CDR3 DNA is TGTGCCAGCAGCTGGACCGGGACTAGCGGACCGTACCAAGAGACCCAGTACTTC. This chain joins TRBV5-6 and TRBJ2-5; 11 nucleotides agree with TRBD2. CDR3 size: 18 residues. In germline, CDR1 is SGHDT, CDR2 YYEEEE. V shed 3 bases and J 0 bases; nucleotides not matched to a gene: 10.

The chain links TRBV4-3 to TRBJ1-2; 7 positions agree with TRBD1. The CDR3 totals 15 residues. V shed 3 bases, J shed 3 bases, and the junction held 7 bases outside the gene matches. The germline gives CDR1 LGHNA, CDR2 YSLEER. CDR3 DNA sequence: TGCGCCAGCAGCCAGCACCGGGACAGATACTATGGCTACACCTTC. Protein sequence: CASSQHRDRYYGYTF.

The V gene is TRBV6-1, the J gene TRBJ1-4; no reliable D call. Looked up from germline, CDR1 is MNHNS and CDR2 is SASEGT. The CDR3 runs 14 residues. Trimming shortened V by 4 bases and J by 3 bases, and 9 bases separated the two germline ends. CDR3 in DNA: TGTGCCAGCAGTGCGAGGGCGCCTAATGAAAAACTGTTTTTT. It encodes CASSARAPNEKLFF.

V gene TRBV19 combines with J gene TRBJ2-7; 11 bases line up with TRBD1. CDR1 is LNHDA, CDR2 SQIVND, per germline (reference sequence). J gave up 6 bases and V 6 bases, and 4 bases lay outside the gene matches. The length of the CDR3 is 13 residues. The CDR3 is CASRDRGLGEQYF. The CDR3 DNA is TGTGCCAGTAGGGACAGGGGGCTCGGCGAGCAGTACTTC.

The gene calls are TRBV6-4 and TRBJ2-7, with no clear D. Trimming removed 6 bases at V and 5 bases at J, with 2 bases between. This CDR3 comprises 9 residues. Germline lookup yields CDR1 MRHNA and CDR2 SNTAGT. The CDR3 DNA reads as TGTGCCAGCAGCAACGAGCAGTACTTC. Translating gives CASSNEQYF.

The V gene is TRBV5-1, the J gene TRBJ1-5; TRBD1 aligns across 9 bases. Germline CDR1 is SGHRS and CDR2 is YFSETQ. There are 15 residues in the CDR3. The V gene end was trimmed by 2 bases and the J gene end by 2 bases; junction bases not matched to a gene: 2. CDR3 loop: CASSFTGGGNQPQHF. CDR3 DNA sequence: TGCGCCAGCAGCTTTACAGGGGGCGGCAATCAGCCCCAGCATTTT. Full variable domain (outside the CDR3, taken from reference TRBV5-1 and TRBJ1-5): KAGVTQTPRYLIKTRGQQVTLSCSPISGHRSVSWYQQTPGQGLQFLFEYFSETQRNKGNFPGRFSGRQFSNSRSEMNVSTLELGDSALYLCASSFTGGGNQPQHFGDGTRLSIL.

This clone has more than one count but fewer than ten. The rearrangement joins TRBV7-9 to TRBJ1-2, with TRBD1 identical over 7 bases. CDR1 is SEHNR and CDR2 is FQNEAQ in the germline V gene (reference sequence). The CDR3 totals 13 residues. After removal of 5 bases from V and 6 bases from J, the junction contained 6 bases not matched to a gene. The CDR3, as DNA: TGTGCCAGCAGCCCTAGGGGGCAGGATGGCTACACCTTC. It specifies CASSPRGQDGYTF.

V usage is TRBV5-6 and J usage is TRBJ2-7; 9 bases map to TRBD1. V lost 4 bases, J lost 2 bases, and 7 bases stayed unmatched. The CDR3 sequence is 15 residues long. Germline V gene lookup returns CDR1 SGHDT and CDR2 YYEEEE. Here the CDR3 reads CASSLTGTGTYEQYF. For the CDR3, the DNA is TGTGCCAGCAGCCTTACCGGGACAGGGACCTACGAGCAGTACTTC.

This clone has only one observation. V gene TRBV5-1 combines with J gene TRBJ1-3; unclear D gene. V dropped 4 bases and J dropped 2 bases, with 19 bases sitting between them. CDR1 is SGHRS, CDR2 YFSETQ, per germline. The CDR3 runs to 17 residues. Written as DNA, the CDR3 is TGCGCCAGCAGCCCGGTTGGGCAGTCGGCTGCTGGAAACACCATATATTTT. Translated, it gives CASSPVGQSAAGNTIYF.

This chain links TRBV7-2 with TRBJ2-2, with TRBD1 matching over 7 bases. Losses at the gene ends were 6 bases for V and 4 bases for J; bases not matched to a gene: 14. The CDR3 runs to 17 residues. Germline V CDR1 and CDR2: SGHTA, FQGNSA. The chain's CDR3 is CASRSPGQRRGTGELFF. In nucleotides, the CDR3 is TGTGCCAGCAGATCCCCGGGACAGCGACGAGGCACCGGGGAGCTGTTTTTT.

The V gene is TRBV10-3, the J gene TRBJ2-3, with no clear D. The V gene lost 2 bases and the J gene lost 6 bases, with 9 bases spanning the gap. CDR1 and CDR2 from the germline V gene are ENHRY and SYGVKD. The CDR3 sequence is 13 residues long. DNA for the CDR3: TGTGCCATCAGTGAGGTCGACGGGGATACGCAGTATTTT. It yields the protein CAISEVDGDTQYF.

The chain carries TRBV27 and TRBJ2-7, with TRBD2 matching 8 bases. Germline V gene data show CDR1 as MNHEY and CDR2 as SMNVEV (reference sequence). The CDR3 totals 16 residues. J lost 7 bases, V lost 4 bases, and 15 bases had no gene match. Here the CDR3 reads CASSSRGGETLTEQYF. CDR3 nucleotide sequence: TGTGCCAGCAGTTCTCGGGGGGGGGAGACACTAACTGAGCAGTACTTC.

This clone was detected only once. The chain employs TRBV11-2 and TRBJ2-7; 14 positions agree with TRBD2. The CDR3 covers 17 residues. The trim removed 5 bases at V and 2 bases at J, leaving 8 bases unmatched. CDR1 is SGHAT, CDR2 FQNNGV, per germline. The CDR3 spells CASSLQGLAGDPYEQYF. In DNA form, the CDR3 reads TGTGCCAGCAGCCTCCAGGGACTAGCGGGAGACCCCTACGAGCAGTACTTC.

This chain joins TRBV29-1 and TRBJ1-1, with 8 bases that match TRBD1. The junction had 11 bases not matched to a gene; V was cut back by 5 bases and J by 3 bases. The CDR3 length is 15 residues. Looked up from germline, CDR1 is SQVTM and CDR2 is ANQGSEA. The CDR3 bases are TGCAGCGTTTTATCCAGGGGGCGCGGGGACACTGAAGCTTTCTTT. Protein product: CSVLSRGRGDTEAFF.

A few counts support this clone. Other DNA variants within this sample encode the same CDR3. V gene TRBV11-1 combines with J gene TRBJ1-2; D uncertain. Germline V lookup: CDR1 SGHAT, CDR2 FQDESV (reference sequence). Trimming cost V 1 base and J 2 bases, with 5 bases left between them. CDR3 size: 13 residues. In nucleotides, the CDR3 is TGTGCCAGCAGCTTAGTCAGAAACTATGGCTACACCTTC. As protein: CASSLVRNYGYTF.